These 22 T cell receptor beta chains were sequenced from one sample in a study of Graves' ophthalmopathy and Graves' hyperthyroidism. The authors amplified TCR beta CDR3 regions, and they did so from RNA transcripts for repertoire sequencing. HTBI primers served in a first-round RT-PCR, which a second-round multiplex PCR followed. MiXCR, applied by TCRdb to the multiplex PCR reads, yields one record per CDR3 protein. The sample consists of over 650,000 distinct CDR3 sequences, about 38% of them appearing once. The specimen was peripheral blood. The source of these receptors is an adult man with Graves' ophthalmopathy.

This clonotype was counted ten times or more. The chain combines TRBV9 with TRBJ1-6; no clear D. Germline assignment: CDR1 SGDLS and CDR2 YYNGEE. The V gene lost 2 bases and the J gene lost 0 bases, with 6 bases spanning the gap. The CDR3 loop spans 15 amino acids. The DNA of the CDR3 is TGTGCCAGCAGCGTGGGGAACTCCTATAATTCACCCCTCCACTTT. Translation: CASSVGNSYNSPLHF.

The chain couples TRBV29-1 to TRBJ2-5; D is possibly TRBD1 or TRBD2 (5 bases each). Germline CDR1 is SQVTM and CDR2 is ANQGSEA. Trimming cost V 4 bases and J 0 bases, with 6 bases left between them. The CDR3 has 12 amino acids. The chain's CDR3 is CSVGGHQETQYF. CDR3 sequence (DNA): TGCAGCGTTGGGGGACACCAAGAGACCCAGTACTTC.

This clonotype showed up just a few times. The gene calls are TRBV7-2 and TRBJ2-7, with D unclear. TRBJ2-1 explains the end of the DNA better; the J call may be wrong. This CDR3 has 13 residues. Germline V lookup: CDR1 SGHTA, CDR2 FQGNSA. CDR3 loop: CASSLGWVDEQFF. In nucleotides, the CDR3 is TGTGCCAGCAGCTTAGGTTGGGTCGATGAGCAGTTCTTC.

This clonotype came up many times. The rearrangement joins TRBV12-3 or TRBV12-4 to TRBJ1-5; no definite D call. This CDR3 contains 14 residues. V was shortened by 6 bases and J by 0 bases, with 9 bases between the two germline ends. In nucleotides, the CDR3 is TGTGCCAGCAGCAGGACTCATAGCAATCAGCCCCAGCATTTT. Encoded protein: CASSRTHSNQPQHF.

The V and J genes are TRBV5-5 and TRBJ2-5; 11 bases align to TRBD2. Germline CDR1 SGHKS, CDR2 YYEKEE (reference sequence). Unmatched junction bases numbered 14, after V lost 7 bases and J lost 9 bases. The CDR3 length is 15 residues. Here the CDR3 reads CASYDLAGGPGSQYF. In DNA, the CDR3 is TGTGCCAGCTACGACCTAGCGGGAGGCCCGGGGTCCCAGTACTTC. The entire variable domain, with the rest obtained from reference TRBV5-5 and TRBJ2-5, is as follows: DAGVTQSPTHLIKTRGQQVTLRCSPISGHKSVSWYQQVLGQGPQFIFQYYEKEERGRGNFPDRFSARQFPNYSSELNVNALLLGDSALYLCASYDLAGGPGSQYFGPGTRLLVL.

This clonotype has just one count. The gene calls are TRBV12-3 or TRBV12-4 and TRBJ1-4; TRBD1 agrees at 7 bases. The V gene end was trimmed by 5 bases and the J gene end by 13 bases; junction bases not matched to a gene: 4. This CDR3 contains 11 residues. Here the CDR3 reads CASSTGQSLFF. The CDR3 nucleotides read TGTGCCAGCAGTACGGGACAGTCACTGTTTTTT.

With respect to this clonotype: This could be a read error, since a much larger clone is one nucleotide away. CDR3 sequence: CASSVGAGVFPYEQYF. The CDR3 DNA is TGTGCCAGCAGCGTAGGTGCAGGGGTCTTCCCCTACGAGCAGTACTTC. This chain links TRBV11-2 with TRBJ2-7; TRBD1 might be the D (6 bases). The CDR3 is 16 amino acids. Germline CDR1 reads SGHAT; CDR2 reads FQNNGV. Trimming took 5 bases from V and 2 from J, leaving 19 bases between them.

About this clonotype: One end of the junction does not line up with germline, which may come from a read error. The rearrangement joins TRBV29-1 to TRBJ1-5, with 7 bases that match TRBD1. CDR1 and CDR2 (germline): SQVTM, ANQGSEA. The CDR3 has 14 amino acids. Here the CDR3 DNA reads TGCAGCGTTTTCGGGCAGGGGGTCAATCAGCCCCGGCATTTT. It encodes CSVFGQGVNQPRHF.

The chain has TRBV10-3 and TRBJ2-3, with TRBD1 as a possible D gene (7 bases). Trimming cost V 3 bases and J 1 base, with 11 bases left between them. CDR1 is ENHRY and CDR2 is SYGVKD in the germline V gene. The CDR3 runs 15 residues. The CDR3 DNA reads TGTGCCATCAGTGACAGGGGGGTAGGCACAGATACGCAGTATTTT. Protein sequence: CAISDRGVGTDTQYF.

The J gene is TRBJ1-2, the V gene TRBV4-3; D is perhaps TRBD1 (5 bases). CDR3 length: 14 residues. The V and J ends lost 1 base and 3 bases respectively, with 9 bases between them. Per germline, CDR1 LGHNA and CDR2 YSLEER. DNA for the CDR3: TGCGCCAGCAGCCAAGGGGGGGTGGACTATGGCTACACCTTC. Its protein product is CASSQGGVDYGYTF.

In its sample, this clonotype was seen many times. The chain couples TRBV9 to TRBJ2-7; 7 bases line up with TRBD1. Per the germline V gene, CDR1 is SGDLS and CDR2 is YYNGEE. This CDR3 is built from 15 residues. Unmatched junction bases numbered 9, after V lost 4 bases and J lost 2 bases. The CDR3 DNA is TGTGCCAGCAGCCCCTCGGGACAGTGGACCTACGAGCAGTACTTC. As protein: CASSPSGQWTYEQYF. Variable domain in full (rest from reference TRBV9 and TRBJ2-7): DSGVTQTPKHLITATGQRVTLRCSPRSGDLSVYWYQQSLDQGLQFLIQYYNGEERAKGNILERFSAQQFPDLHSELNLSSLELGDSALYFCASSPSGQWTYEQYFGPGTRLTVT.

This clonotype showed up many times. The rearrangement uses TRBV9 and TRBJ1-1; 7 bases are a match to TRBD1. CDR1 SGDLS and CDR2 YYNGEE come from the germline V gene. The CDR3 is 15 amino acids. Losses at the gene ends were 4 bases for V and 5 bases for J; bases not matched to a gene: 11. The CDR3 DNA reads as TGTGCCAGCAGCCCCCGACAGGGATCTATGACTGAAGCTTTCTTT. Translating it yields CASSPRQGSMTEAFF.

This clonotype has more than one count but fewer than ten. At one end, the junction sequence differs from germline, possibly due to a read error. CDR3 amino acids: CAGSIKRNTEAFF. The DNA of the CDR3 is TGTGCCGGTAGTATAAAGAGGAACACTGAAGCTTTCTTT. The chain combines TRBV19 with TRBJ1-1; D is undetermined. Germline CDR1 and CDR2: LNHDA and SQIVND (reference sequence). The CDR3 covers 13 residues.

This clonotype was picked up many times. The chain couples TRBV7-2 to TRBJ2-5; D unresolved. From germline, CDR1 is SGHTA and CDR2 FQGNSA. The CDR3 loop spans 14 amino acids. Trimming took off 6 bases at V and 5 bases at J, with 16 bases between the two ends. As DNA, the CDR3 is TGTGCCAGCAGTAGAGCGTTAATAGGGGAGACCCAGTACTTC. Its translation is CASSRALIGETQYF.

This chain uses TRBV2 with TRBJ1-5, with D unclear. The germline gives CDR1 SNHLY, CDR2 FYNNEI. This CDR3 contains 11 residues. The chain's CDR3 is CATSGVATQHF. The DNA of the CDR3 is TGTGCTACCAGTGGGGTGGCGACCCAGCATTTT.

The table lists this clonotype with a few counts. V is TRBV9 and J is TRBJ1-1; D might be TRBD1 (5 bases). Trimming removed 4 bases at V and 4 bases at J, with 14 bases between. CDR3 length: 14 residues. Germline CDR1 is SGDLS and CDR2 is YYNGEE. The CDR3 here is CASSQGQGVTEAFF. The CDR3 DNA reads as TGTGCCAGCAGCCAAGGGCAGGGTGTCACTGAAGCTTTCTTT.

In regard to this clonotype: A much larger clone differs by one base, so this may be a read error. V and J are TRBV20-1 and TRBJ1-2; the D is unclear. Germline lookup yields CDR1 DFQATT and CDR2 SNEGSKA (reference sequence). This CDR3 has 11 amino acids. The CDR3 spells CSAGSNCGYTF. The CDR3 DNA reads as TGCAGTGCTGGATCTAACTGTGGCTACACCTTC.

Concerning this clonotype: A much larger clone lies one base from this, so it may be a read error. The rearrangement uses TRBV7-8 and TRBJ2-2; D gene unclear. In germline, CDR1 is SGHVS, CDR2 FQNEAQ. The CDR3 runs 15 residues. CDR3 protein: CAGSLPAWTGRELFF. The DNA of the CDR3 is TGTGCCGGCAGCTTACCCGCATGGACGGGTCGGGAGCTGTTTTTT. The complete variable domain, with remaining parts taken from reference TRBV7-8 and TRBJ2-2, reads GAGVSQSPRYKVAKRGQDVALRCDPISGHVSLFWYQQALGQGPEFLTYFQNEAQLDKSGLPSDRFFAERPEGSVSTLKIQRTQQEDSAVYLCAGSLPAWTGRELFFGEGSRLTVL.

Of note for this clonotype: A single base separates this from a much larger clone, so it may be a read error. The chain employs TRBV25-1 and TRBJ1-5; D gene uncertain. Germline values: CDR1 MGHDK, CDR2 SYGVNS. Trimming pared 8 bases from V and 0 bases from J, leaving 2 bases between. The CDR3 sequence is 11 residues long. Here the CDR3 DNA reads TGTGCCAGCGATAGCAATCAGCCCCAGCATTTT. It encodes CASDSNQPQHF.

There are many counts of this clonotype. The chain combines TRBV24-1 with TRBJ2-2; the D call may be TRBD1 or TRBD2 (5 bases each). This CDR3 has 14 residues. Germline CDR1 reads KGHDR; CDR2 reads SFDVKD. The germline V and J ends were trimmed by 9 bases and 5 bases, with 15 bases remaining between them. The CDR3 DNA reads TGTGCCACCCCGGAGGCAGGGCATACCGGGGAGCTGTTTTTT. Translated, it gives CATPEAGHTGELFF.

Many counts were recorded for this clonotype. The chain carries TRBV7-8 and TRBJ2-5, with D possibly matching TRBD1 (5 bases). Trimming took off 1 base at V and 7 bases at J, with 13 bases between the two ends. The length of the CDR3 is 14 residues. Germline CDR1 is SGHVS and CDR2 is FQNEAQ. The CDR3 region has the DNA TGTGCCAGCAGCTTAGAAGGTGGTAGGGGGACCCAGTACTTC. Its protein product is CASSLEGGRGTQYF.

The chain joins TRBV14 to TRBJ1-3; a weak D match, TRBD1 (5 bases). V was shortened by 5 bases and J by 1 base, with 15 bases between the two germline ends. The CDR3 extends over 16 amino acids. Germline CDR1 is SGHDN and CDR2 is FVKESK. The CDR3 is CASSDSGTFSGNTIYF. CDR3 nucleotides: TGTGCCAGCAGCGACTCAGGGACCTTTTCTGGAAACACCATATATTTT.